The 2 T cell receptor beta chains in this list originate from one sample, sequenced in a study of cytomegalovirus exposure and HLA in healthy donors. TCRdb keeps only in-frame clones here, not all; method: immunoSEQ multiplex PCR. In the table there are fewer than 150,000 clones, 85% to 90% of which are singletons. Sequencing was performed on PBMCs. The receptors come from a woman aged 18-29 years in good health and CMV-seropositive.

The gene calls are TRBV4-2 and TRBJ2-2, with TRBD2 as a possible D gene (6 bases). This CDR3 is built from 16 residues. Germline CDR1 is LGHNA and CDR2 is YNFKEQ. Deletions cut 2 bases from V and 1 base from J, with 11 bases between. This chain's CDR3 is CASSQNGGVNTGELFF. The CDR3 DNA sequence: TGTGCCAGCAGCCAAAACGGCGGGGTGAACACCGGGGAGCTGTTTTTT.

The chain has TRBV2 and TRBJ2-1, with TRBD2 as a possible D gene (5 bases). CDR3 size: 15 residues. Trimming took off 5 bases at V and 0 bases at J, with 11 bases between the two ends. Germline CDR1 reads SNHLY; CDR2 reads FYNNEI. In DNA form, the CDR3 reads TGTGCCAGCAGTCCGAGAGGGCCCTCCTACAATGAGCAGTTCTTC. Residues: CASSPRGPSYNEQFF.